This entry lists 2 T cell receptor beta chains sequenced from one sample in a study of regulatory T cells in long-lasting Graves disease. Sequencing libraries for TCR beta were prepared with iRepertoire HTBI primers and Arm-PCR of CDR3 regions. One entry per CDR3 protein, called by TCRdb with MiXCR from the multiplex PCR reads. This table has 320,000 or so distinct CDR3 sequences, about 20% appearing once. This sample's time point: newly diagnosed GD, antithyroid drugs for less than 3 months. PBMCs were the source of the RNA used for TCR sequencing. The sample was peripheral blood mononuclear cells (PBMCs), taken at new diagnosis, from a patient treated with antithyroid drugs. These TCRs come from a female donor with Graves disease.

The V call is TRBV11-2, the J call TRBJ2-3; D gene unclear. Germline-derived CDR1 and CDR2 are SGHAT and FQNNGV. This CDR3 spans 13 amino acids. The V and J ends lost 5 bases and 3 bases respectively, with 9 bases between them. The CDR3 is CASSVRWTDTQYF. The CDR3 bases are TGTGCCAGCAGCGTCAGATGGACAGATACGCAGTATTTT.

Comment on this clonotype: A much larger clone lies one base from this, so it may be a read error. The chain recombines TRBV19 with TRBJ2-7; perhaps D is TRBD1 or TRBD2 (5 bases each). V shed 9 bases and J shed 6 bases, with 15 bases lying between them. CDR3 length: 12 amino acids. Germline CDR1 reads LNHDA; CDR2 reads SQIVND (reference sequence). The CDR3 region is CASRDRACEQYF. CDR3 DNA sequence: TGTGCCAGCCGGGACCGAGCCTGCGAGCAGTACTTC.